The 25 T cell receptor beta chains listed next were all sequenced from one sample in a study of cytomegalovirus exposure and HLA in healthy donors. Primers for the PCR totalled 60 Vbeta and 13 Jbeta. The table came from immunoSEQ multiplex PCR; TCRdb's copy has only in-frame clones and leaves some out. The sample consists of about 160,000 clones, around 82% of them appearing once. Sequencing used PBMCs. The source of these receptors is a middle-aged man in good health and CMV-seropositive.

This chain connects TRBV5-4 to TRBJ2-7; 10 bases are a match to TRBD2. The germline V gene encodes CDR1 SGHNT and CDR2 YYREEE (reference sequence). CDR3 length: 14 residues. V trimming: 4 bases; J trimming: 1 base; junction bases outside the gene matches: 2. The CDR3 DNA reads as TGTGCCAGCAGCGTACTAGCGGGATCCTACGAGCAGTACTTC. It codes for CASSVLAGSYEQYF.

The chain has TRBV6-6 and TRBJ2-1, with 8 bases lining up with TRBD2. With 6 bases clipped from V and 8 bases from J, the junction kept 12 bases outside the gene matches. The CDR3 covers 15 residues. CDR1 MNHNY and CDR2 SVGAGI come from the germline V gene (reference sequence). CDR3 protein: CASRELAAGRDEQFF. The CDR3 nucleotides are TGTGCCAGCAGGGAACTAGCGGCCGGGAGGGATGAGCAGTTCTTC.

In DNA, the CDR3 is TGTGCCAGCAGCTTTTCGGGGGGTCTCCAAGAGACCCAGTACTTC. This gives the protein CASSFSGGLQETQYF. The V and J genes are TRBV7-9 and TRBJ2-5; 7 positions agree with TRBD2. V gave up 3 bases and J gave up 1 base; unmatched junction bases: 5. This CDR3 has 15 amino acids. Germline loops: CDR1 SEHNR, CDR2 FQNEAQ (reference sequence).

This clone was found a few times. The chain carries TRBV5-4 and TRBJ2-7; 8 nucleotides match TRBD2. The CDR3 is made up of 13 amino acids. Germline trimming cut 4 bases from V and 3 bases from J; bases unmatched to any gene: 3. CDR1 SGHNT and CDR2 YYREEE come from the germline V gene (reference sequence). The chain's CDR3 is CASSRGGGYEQYF. CDR3 in DNA: TGTGCCAGCAGCCGGGGGGGCGGCTACGAGCAGTACTTC.

The rearrangement links TRBV11-3 to TRBJ2-5; perhaps TRBD2 as D (6 bases). The V gene lost 4 bases and the J gene lost 3 bases, with 18 bases spanning the gap. The CDR3 is 16 residues long. Germline V gene data show CDR1 as SGHNT and CDR2 as YENEEA. The DNA of the CDR3 is TGTGCCAGCAGCTCCACCATCTCCGGGACTGAAGAGACCCAGTACTTC. Amino acids: CASSSTISGTEETQYF.

This clone has just a few counts. This chain joins TRBV5-6 and TRBJ2-6, with D possibly TRBD2 on 5 matching bases. Germline CDR1 and CDR2: SGHDT and YYEEEE. This CDR3 has 15 amino acids. V lost 3 bases, J lost 1 base, and 8 bases lay in between. CDR3 protein: CASSSRTSGANVLTF. The CDR3 DNA follows: TGTGCCAGCAGCTCGAGGACTTCTGGGGCCAACGTCCTGACTTTC.

The V and J genes are TRBV7-9 and TRBJ2-7; D remains unclear. Trimming took 1 base from V and 2 from J, leaving 12 bases between them. Germline CDR1 is SEHNR and CDR2 is FQNEAQ (reference sequence). This CDR3 comprises 15 residues. The CDR3 DNA reads TGTGCCAGCAGCTTAGTGAAGGCAGGCACCTACGAGCAGTACTTC. Its translation is CASSLVKAGTYEQYF.

The CDR3 DNA sequence: TGTGCCAGCAGCTTGCAGGGTAACACTGAAGCTTTCTTT. It translates to CASSLQGNTEAFF. The chain has TRBV7-9 and TRBJ1-1, with a tentative D call TRBD1 (5 bases). CDR3 size: 13 residues. V was trimmed by 3 bases and J by 2 bases, leaving 7 bases between them. Germline-derived CDR1 and CDR2 are SEHNR and FQNEAQ (reference sequence).

This clone turned up a few times. This chain uses TRBV5-6 with TRBJ2-3; D gene unclear. Trimming stripped 1 base from V and 4 bases from J, with 22 bases between. The germline V gene encodes CDR1 SGHDT and CDR2 YYEEEE. The CDR3 length is 18 residues. As DNA, the CDR3 is TGTGCCAGCAGCTTGAGTGGCGAGGTTAGACTTGCCTCAGATACGCAGTATTTT. This gives the protein CASSLSGEVRLASDTQYF.

CDR3 in amino acids: CASSKLYGEETQYF. In nucleotides, the CDR3 is TGTGCCAGCAGCAAATTGTATGGTGAGGAGACCCAGTACTTC. The V gene is TRBV7-2, the J gene TRBJ2-5; no firm D call. Between the trimmed V and J ends, which lost 5 bases and 5 bases, there was a span of 15 bases. CDR1 and CDR2 (germline): SGHTA, FQGNSA. This CDR3 comprises 14 residues.

This clone was recorded a few times. The chain couples TRBV6-4 to TRBJ2-7, with 8 nucleotides matching TRBD1. Germline V CDR1 and CDR2: MRHNA, SNTAGT. The CDR3 has 13 residues. J gave up 5 bases and V 9 bases, and 9 bases lay outside the gene matches. The DNA of the CDR3 is TGTGCCAGTCGGGCCAGGGGGCTCGACGAGCAGTACTTC. Protein sequence: CASRARGLDEQYF.

The CDR3 DNA reads as TGTGCCAGCGGGCCCGGCTACGAGCAGTACTTC. It yields the protein CASGPGYEQYF. This chain joins TRBV27 and TRBJ2-7; D remains unclear. Trimming took off 8 bases at V and 3 bases at J, with 8 bases between the two ends. The CDR3 is made up of 11 amino acids. The germline gives CDR1 MNHEY, CDR2 SMNVEV (reference sequence).

The sample holds a few counts of this clone. The rearrangement joins TRBV2 to TRBJ1-6; D remains ambiguous. V was shortened by 7 bases and J by 12 bases, with 16 bases between the two germline ends. The V gene's germline CDR1 is SNHLY and CDR2 FYNNEI. CDR3 length: 13 residues. The DNA for the CDR3 is TGTGCCAGCAAAAGTTCGGGTTGGAAACCCCTCCACTTT. This translates into CASKSSGWKPLHF. Full variable domain (missing parts from reference TRBV2 and TRBJ1-6): EPEVTQTPSHQVTQMGQEVILRCVPISNHLYFYWYRQILGQKVEFLVSFYNNEISEKSEIFDDQFSVERPDGSNFTLKIRSTKLEDSAMYFCASKSSGWKPLHFGNGTRLTVT.

This clone was seen only once. The DNA is left out, because the CDR3 cannot be placed on it with certainty; the CDR3 is given as TCRdb lists it. The chain uses TRBV7-3 and TRBJ2-7; TRBD1, as called in the table, went unchecked against the DNA. Ends included, the CDR3 has 20 residues. Germline assignment: CDR1 SGHTA and CDR2 FQGTGA. The CDR3 spells CASSLIVGQGAAQILYEQYF.

The chain has TRBV27 and TRBJ2-3, with D maybe TRBD1 (5 bases). Trimming took 9 bases from V and 2 from J, leaving 15 bases between them. The germline V gene encodes CDR1 MNHEY and CDR2 SMNVEV (reference sequence). The CDR3 extends over 14 amino acids. The CDR3 nucleotides are TGTGCCAGGGGGTGGGGCTACCTCACAGATACGCAGTATTTT. This codes for CARGWGYLTDTQYF.

The CDR3 sequence is CASSSGLAGGPSAYEQYF. The CDR3 bases are TGTGCCAGCAGCTCCGGGCTAGCGGGAGGGCCAAGCGCCTACGAGCAGTACTTC. The rearrangement links TRBV2 to TRBJ2-7, with 12 positions matching TRBD2. CDR3 length: 18 residues. Per the germline V gene, CDR1 is SNHLY and CDR2 is FYNNEI. V lost 6 bases to trimming and J lost 2 bases; unmatched junction nucleotides: 14.

The chain has TRBV18 and TRBJ2-3; 16 positions match TRBD2. Germline V CDR1 and CDR2: KGHSH, LQKENI. There are 20 residues in the CDR3. V was pared by 5 bases and J by 2 bases, with 13 bases of the junction left unmatched. The CDR3 DNA reads as TGTGCCAGCTCATCCGAACCGGGACTAGCGGGAGGGCCAAACACAGATACGCAGTATTTT. Amino acids: CASSSEPGLAGGPNTDTQYF.

The chain links TRBV29-1 to TRBJ2-3; weak D call: TRBD1 (7 bases). V shed 6 bases and J shed 6 bases, with 16 bases lying between them. Germline values: CDR1 SQVTM, CDR2 ANQGSEA. This CDR3 is 13 amino acids long. The CDR3 nucleotides are TGCAGCGTCAGGGGGGCCAGCGGTGATACGCAGTATTTT. This gives the protein CSVRGASGDTQYF.

This clone was seen only once. V gene TRBV18 combines with J gene TRBJ1-2; D gene ambiguous. V gave up 3 bases and J gave up 1 base, with 9 bases separating them. The CDR3 is 14 residues long. Germline V gene data show CDR1 as KGHSH and CDR2 as LQKENI. The CDR3 nucleotides are TGTGCCAGCTCACCCGCCGCAGTTAACTATGGCTACACCTTC. It codes for CASSPAAVNYGYTF.

The gene calls are TRBV5-4 and TRBJ2-2, with TRBD2 matching over 14 bases. The CDR3 is 16 residues long. From germline, CDR1 is SGHNT and CDR2 YYREEE (reference sequence). J gave up 6 bases and V 3 bases, and 4 bases lay outside the gene matches. The CDR3 here is CASSWGLAGAPGELFF. CDR3 in DNA: TGTGCCAGCAGCTGGGGACTAGCGGGGGCCCCCGGGGAGCTGTTTTTT.

This chain links TRBV7-2 with TRBJ1-2; no reliable D call. The CDR3 spans 14 residues. Deletions cut 3 bases from V and 1 base from J, with 9 bases between. Looked up from germline, CDR1 is SGHTA and CDR2 is FQGNSA. In DNA form, the CDR3 reads TGTGCCAGCAGCTTGGAACAGAATAACTATGGCTACACCTTC. Amino acids: CASSLEQNNYGYTF.

Of note for this clone: One junction end does not reproduce the germline sequence, and a read error may be involved. V is TRBV7-9 and J is TRBJ1-4; D uncertain. CDR3 size: 16 residues. Germline CDR1 and CDR2: SEHNR and FQNEAQ (reference sequence). The CDR3 nucleotides read TGTTCCAGCAGCCAAGGGAGCGCGGCAGCCGAGGAAAAACTGTTTTTT. Amino acid sequence: CSSSQGSAAAEEKLFF.

V is TRBV7-9 and J is TRBJ1-2; 8 bases agree with TRBD1. Losses at the gene ends were 5 bases for V and 4 bases for J; bases not matched to a gene: 3. CDR3 length: 13 amino acids. Germline V gene data show CDR1 as SEHNR and CDR2 as FQNEAQ (reference sequence). CDR3 sequence (DNA): TGTGCCAGCAGCGACAGGGGCCCCTATGGCTACACCTTC. Amino acid sequence: CASSDRGPYGYTF.

The CDR3: CASSPQGNRGTKNIQYF. In nucleotides, the CDR3 is TGTGCCAGCAGCCCACAAGGGAACAGGGGAACCAAAAACATTCAGTACTTC. The chain carries TRBV7-2 and TRBJ2-4, with 7 bases lining up with TRBD1. Trimming removed 5 bases from V and 2 bases from J; junction bases left unmatched: 12. The CDR3 spans 17 residues. The germline V gene has CDR1 SGHTA and CDR2 FQGNSA.

This chain joins TRBV5-6 and TRBJ2-3, with 14 bases lining up with TRBD2. Germline trimming cut 4 bases from V and 13 bases from J; bases unmatched to any gene: 2. The germline CDR1 and CDR2 sequences are SGHDT and YYEEEE. This CDR3 has 12 residues. CDR3 bases: TGTGCCAGCAGCCCGGGACTAGCGGGGGAGTATTTT. Its protein is CASSPGLAGEYF. The whole variable domain, filled in from reference TRBV5-6 and TRBJ2-3, reads DAGVTQSPTHLIKTRGQQVTLRCSPKSGHDTVSWYQQALGQGPQFIFQYYEEEERQRGNFPDRFSGHQFPNYSSELNVNALLLGDSALYLCASSPGLAGEYFGPGTRLTVL.